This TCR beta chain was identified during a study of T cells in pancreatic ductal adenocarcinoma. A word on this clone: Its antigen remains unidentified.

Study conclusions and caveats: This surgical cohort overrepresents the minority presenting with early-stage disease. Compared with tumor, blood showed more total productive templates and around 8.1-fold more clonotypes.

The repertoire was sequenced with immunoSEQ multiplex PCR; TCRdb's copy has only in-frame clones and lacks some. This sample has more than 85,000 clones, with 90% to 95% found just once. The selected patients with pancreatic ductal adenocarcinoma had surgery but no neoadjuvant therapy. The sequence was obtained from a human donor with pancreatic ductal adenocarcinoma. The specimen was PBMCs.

The CDR3 spells CASSDQGHEQYF. CDR3 DNA sequence: TGTGCCAGCAGTGACCAGGGGCACGAGCAGTACTTC. This sequence joins TRBV6-1 and TRBJ2-7, with a tentative D call TRBD1 (6 bases). The length of the CDR3 is 12 residues. CDR1 and CDR2 from the germline V gene are MNHNS and SASEGT. Trimming left V 3 bases short and J 5 bases short, with 8 bases between.